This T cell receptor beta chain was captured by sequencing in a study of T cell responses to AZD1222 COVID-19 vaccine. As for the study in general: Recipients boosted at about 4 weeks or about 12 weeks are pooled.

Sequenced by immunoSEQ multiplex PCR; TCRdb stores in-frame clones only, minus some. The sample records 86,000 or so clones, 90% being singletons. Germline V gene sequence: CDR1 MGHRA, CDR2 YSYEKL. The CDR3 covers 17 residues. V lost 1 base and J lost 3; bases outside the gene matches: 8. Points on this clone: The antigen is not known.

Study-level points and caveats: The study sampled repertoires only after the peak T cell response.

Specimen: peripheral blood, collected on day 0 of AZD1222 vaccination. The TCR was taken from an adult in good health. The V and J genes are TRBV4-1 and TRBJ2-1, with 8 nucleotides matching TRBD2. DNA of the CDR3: TGCGCCAGCAGCCAAGTCGACATGGGACTAGACTACAATGAGCAGTTCTTC. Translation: CASSQVDMGLDYNEQFF.